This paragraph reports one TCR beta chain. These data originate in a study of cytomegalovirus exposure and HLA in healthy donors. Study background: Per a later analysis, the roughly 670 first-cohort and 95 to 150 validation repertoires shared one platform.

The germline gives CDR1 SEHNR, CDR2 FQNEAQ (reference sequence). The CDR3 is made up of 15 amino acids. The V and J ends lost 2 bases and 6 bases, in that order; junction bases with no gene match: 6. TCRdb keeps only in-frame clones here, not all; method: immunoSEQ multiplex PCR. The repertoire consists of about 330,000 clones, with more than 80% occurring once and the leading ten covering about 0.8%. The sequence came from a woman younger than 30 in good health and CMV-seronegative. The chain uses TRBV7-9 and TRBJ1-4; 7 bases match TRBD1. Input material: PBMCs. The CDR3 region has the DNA TGTGCCAGCAGCTTATCACAGGGGAGCGATGAAAAACTGTTTTTT. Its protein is CASSLSQGSDEKLFF.